The source of this T cell receptor beta chain is a study of response to subunit inactivated influenza vaccine. Study-level points and caveats: The authors put forward the suggestion that each seasonal influenza vaccination may bring in only a limited number of new T cells.

MiXCR was run by TCRdb on the RT-PCR reads, yielding one entry per CDR3 protein. The sample comprises around 710,000 distinct CDR3 sequences, roughly 14% of which are singletons, and 5.5% to 7% rests with the top ten. Per germline, CDR1 ENHRY and CDR2 SYGVKD. The CDR3 consists of 14 residues. V was pared by 3 bases and J by 6 bases, with 1 base of the junction left unmatched. In the case of this clonotype: Antigen specificity is unknown.

This chain uses TRBV10-3 with TRBJ2-1, with 11 bases that match TRBD2. The receptor was derived from a man between 45 and 60 years old who received an inactivated influenza vaccine. The input for sequencing was PBMCs from blood, taken about 14 days before vaccination. The chain's CDR3 is CAISDGLAGNEQFF. The CDR3 DNA follows: TGTGCCATCAGTGATGGACTAGCGGGCAATGAGCAGTTCTTC.